A single sample is the source of the 5 T cell receptor beta chains below, sequenced in a study of post-analysis software for immune sequencing data. Whole-study results and caveats: The study found TRBV5-6, TRBV5-1 and TRBV20-1 among a handful of TRBV segments more frequent in patients than controls.

The authors incorporated unique molecular identifiers into the TCR beta cDNA libraries. TCRdb used MiXCR to reprocess the PCR reads, holding one entry per CDR3 protein. This sample has more than 450,000 distinct CDR3 sequences, with around a third found just once. Antigens for these TCRs are unknown. Sequenced sample: blood. These receptors all come from a girl between 2 and 17 years old with multiple sclerosis.

CDR3 nucleotides: TGTGCCATCAGTGACCCCGGACAGGGGGTCACCGGGGAGCTGTTTTTT. Translating it yields CAISDPGQGVTGELFF. V is TRBV10-3 and J is TRBJ2-2, with 10 bases fitting TRBD1. In germline, CDR1 is ENHRY, CDR2 SYGVKD. Trimming took 3 bases from V and 4 from J; bases not matched to a gene: 5. The CDR3 consists of 16 residues.

This clonotype was counted a few times. The chain carries TRBV7-6 and TRBJ2-5, with D perhaps TRBD2 (5 bases). V lost 5 bases and J 5 bases, leaving 15 bases between the germline ends. This CDR3 region has 14 residues. Germline V gene data show CDR1 as SGHVS and CDR2 as FNYEAQ. CDR3 loop: CASSPVGVGETQYF. The DNA of the CDR3 is TGTGCCAGCAGCCCCGTCGGGGTGGGGGAGACCCAGTACTTC.

This clonotype was seen a handful of times. The chain has TRBV7-2 and TRBJ2-5; D tentatively reads TRBD1 or TRBD2 (5 bases each). The V gene's germline CDR1 is SGHTA and CDR2 FQGNSA. Trimming took 0 bases from V and 5 from J, leaving 10 bases between them. This CDR3 comprises 14 residues. CDR3 protein: CASSLAEGWETQYF. DNA of the CDR3: TGTGCCAGCAGCTTAGCTGAGGGGTGGGAGACCCAGTACTTC.

This rearrangement joins TRBV15 to TRBJ2-3; D may be TRBD1 or TRBD2 (5 bases each). The germline CDR1 and CDR2 sequences are LNHNV and YYDKDF (reference sequence). The CDR3 totals 15 residues. Trimming removed 1 base at V and 0 bases at J, with 8 bases between. The CDR3 reads CATSRAWDSTDTQYF. The DNA for the CDR3 is TGTGCCACCAGCAGAGCTTGGGACAGCACAGATACGCAGTATTTT.

This clonotype turned up a few times. The rearrangement uses TRBV10-1 and TRBJ2-1, with D perhaps matching TRBD1 (5 bases). This CDR3 is 15 amino acids long. The V gene's germline CDR1 is WNHNN and CDR2 SYGVQD (reference sequence). The CDR3 sequence is CATTDSNSNYNEQFF. The CDR3 coding sequence is TGCGCTACAACCGACAGCAATTCAAACTACAATGAGCAGTTCTTC.